The next 7 T cell receptor beta chains were all read from a single sample in a study of OX40 agonist ivuxolimab in advanced cancers. Measured with immunoSEQ multiplex PCR; TCRdb has only the in-frame clones, and not every one. The repertoire holds some 74,000 clones, approximately 87% seen once, with roughly 0.98% in the top ten. The specimen was CD4+ or CD8+ T cells sorted from blood, collected in a trial of the OX40 agonist ivuxolimab. Every receptor here comes from an adult with an advanced solid tumor such as melanoma, head and neck, liver or kidney cancer.

This chain joins TRBV18 and TRBJ1-3; D gene uncertain. V lost 3 bases, J lost 0 bases, and 9 bases lay in between. Germline-derived CDR1 and CDR2 are KGHSH and LQKENI. This CDR3 has 15 residues. This CDR3 is CASSPAGRSGNTIYF. CDR3 sequence (DNA): TGTGCCAGCTCACCGGCAGGCCGCTCTGGAAACACCATATATTTT.

The chain has TRBV27 and TRBJ2-2, with 8 bases identical to TRBD1. V was pared by 3 bases and J by 1 base, with 7 bases of the junction left unmatched. The CDR3 spans 17 residues. The germline gives CDR1 MNHEY, CDR2 SMNVEV (reference sequence). The CDR3 sequence: CASSLGMGTGNTGELFF. CDR3 sequence (DNA): TGTGCCAGCAGTTTGGGGATGGGGACAGGGAACACCGGGGAGCTGTTTTTT.

The rearrangement links TRBV7-2 to TRBJ1-5; perhaps TRBD1 as D (6 bases). This CDR3 is built from 18 residues. The V end lost 1 base, the J end lost 0 bases, and 16 bases lay between the germline ends. CDR1 and CDR2 from the germline V gene are SGHTA and FQGNSA. The CDR3 bases are TGTGCCAGCAGCTTAGGGGGGCAGGGTCTCTATAGCAATCAGCCCCAGCATTTT. Its translation is CASSLGGQGLYSNQPQHF.

The chain employs TRBV28 and TRBJ2-4; 7 bases map to TRBD1. Trimming at V came to 5 bases and at J to 1 base, leaving 8 bases not matched to a gene. Germline lookup yields CDR1 MDHEN and CDR2 SYDVKM. CDR3 length: 16 residues. The CDR3 nucleotides are TGTGCCAGCAGTCAGACAGGGTGGGGGGCCAAAAACATTCAGTACTTC. Its protein product is CASSQTGWGAKNIQYF.

J is TRBJ2-7 and V is TRBV7-2, with 13 positions matching TRBD2. Germline V gene data show CDR1 as SGHTA and CDR2 as FQGNSA. The CDR3 loop spans 15 amino acids. The V segment lost 5 bases and the J segment 6 bases; nucleotides outside the gene matches: 7. The CDR3 coding sequence is TGTGCCAGCAGCGCTAGGACTAGCGGGAGCCCCGAGCAGTACTTC. Its protein product is CASSARTSGSPEQYF.

The chain has TRBV6-1 and TRBJ2-1; D is undetermined. CDR3 length: 12 amino acids. Germline CDR1 MNHNS, CDR2 SASEGT. V lost 6 bases to trimming and J lost 3 bases, with 6 bases between them. CDR3 coding DNA: TGTGCCAGCAGCTTGGTCTACAATGAGCAGTTCTTC. Protein product: CASSLVYNEQFF.

CDR3 DNA sequence: TGCGCCAGCAGCTTAGGTATTCTAGCTAATGAGCAGTTCTTC. Its protein is CASSLGILANEQFF. The chain recombines TRBV5-1 with TRBJ2-1, with D tentatively TRBD2 (5 bases). This CDR3 is 14 amino acids long. Looked up from germline, CDR1 is SGHRS and CDR2 is YFSETQ. V shed 2 bases and J shed 7 bases, with 13 bases lying between them.